This T cell receptor beta chain was identified during a study of cytomegalovirus exposure and HLA in healthy donors. In the study overall: Falling in the Caucasian-associated ancestry cluster were less than 85% of under 450 genotyped donors.

This CDR3 has 13 residues. Germline-derived CDR1 and CDR2 are MDHEN and SYDVKM. The V gene lost 6 bases and the J gene lost 5 bases, with 11 bases spanning the gap. Study-level points and caveats: Rarity characterized most TCR sequences, yet some public TCRs appeared in many donors. An observed cluster of highly shared sequence variants was recorded as a likely sequencing artifact. According to a later analysis, most TCR beta chains associated with CMV appeared HLA-restricted.

Primers for the PCR totalled 60 Vbeta and 13 Jbeta. This table comes from immunoSEQ multiplex PCR, and its TCRdb copy is limited to in-frame clones, with some not included. The sample has under 200,000 clones; roughly 80% are singletons. Regarding this clone: Its antigen is undetermined.

The receptor's source is a man between 60 and 75 years old in good health and CMV-seronegative. The V gene is TRBV28, the J gene TRBJ1-5, with D perhaps matching TRBD1 (5 bases). Specimen: PBMCs. CDR3 bases: TGTGCCAGCAGGGTAGACAGTTATCAGCCCCAGCATTTT. Translated, it gives CASRVDSYQPQHF.